This T cell receptor beta chain was identified during a study of cytomegalovirus exposure and HLA in healthy donors. Study conclusions and caveats: There were under 200 TCR beta chains listed as cytomegalovirus-associated.

Germline V gene sequence: CDR1 MGHDK, CDR2 SYGVNS. The CDR3 runs to 18 residues. Trimming cost V 2 bases and J 0 bases, with 14 bases left between them. PCR used 60 Vbeta primers and 13 Jbeta primers. Sequenced by immunoSEQ multiplex PCR; TCRdb stores in-frame clones only, minus some. The profile covers tens of thousands of clones, with roughly 72% appearing a single time and around 6% taken by the ten largest. In regard to this clone: Its antigen is not known.

V gene TRBV25-1 combines with J gene TRBJ1-6; D might be TRBD1 (5 bases). The source is a man aged 45-60 years in good health and CMV-seronegative. The sample comprised PBMCs. The CDR3 here is CASSEGARASSYNSPLHF. The DNA of the CDR3 is TGTGCCAGCAGTGAAGGGGCTAGGGCGAGCTCCTATAATTCACCCCTCCACTTT.